A selection of T cell receptor beta chains follows, all from one sample in a study of blood T cell repertoires in COVID-19. Sequencing was performed with immunoSEQ multiplex PCR; in TCRdb, only in-frame clones are kept and a portion is missing. Of about 390,000 clones in the sample, around 87% are singletons; the top ten hold under 3%. The sequenced sample was peripheral blood. The receptors originated from a woman aged 55 to 70 with COVID-19, enrolled during active disease. The CDR3 runs from the conserved cysteine through the conserved F or W. The D gene is left open where the match is weak. Clone sizes are given selectively: once, few, many, or a class where the clone is expanded.

J | D | size | V | CDR3 | DNA
TRBJ2-3 | TRBD1 | - | TRBV18 | CASSSWTGKKAYTQYF | TGTGCCAGCTCATCATGGACAGGGAAAAAGGCTTATACGCAGTATTTT
TRBJ1-5 | - | many | TRBV5-5 | CASRPTVLSNQPQHF | TGTGCCAGCAGACCGACTGTCCTTAGCAATCAGCCCCAGCATTTT
TRBJ2-5 | - | - | TRBV5-1 | CASRTGLQETQYF | TGCGCCAGCAGAACGGGACTTCAAGAGACCCAGTACTTC
TRBJ2-7 | - | - | TRBV18 | CASSPGGGTEQYF | TGTGCCAGCTCACCAGGGGGCGGCACCGAGCAGTACTTC
TRBJ1-2 | - | - | TRBV2 | CASSVRGNYGYTF | TGTGCCAGCAGTGTTCGGGGAAACTATGGCTACACCTTC
TRBJ1-2 | TRBD1 | - | TRBV30 | CAWDRDRGSHGYTF | TGTGCCTGGGACCGGGACAGGGGGTCCCATGGCTACACCTTC
TRBJ2-5 | TRBD2 | - | TRBV29-1 | CSATTGGGGVRETQYF | TGCAGCGCCACGACGGGAGGCGGGGGGGTAAGAGAGACCCAGTACTTC
TRBJ1-1 | - | - | TRBV5-1 | CASSLGHPFLMNTEAFF | TGCGCCAGCAGCTTGGGACACCCGTTTTTGATGAACACTGAAGCTTTCTTT
TRBJ1-2 | TRBD1 | - | TRBV7-6 | CASSPSGTGVHYGYTF | TGTGCCAGCAGCCCCTCCGGGACAGGGGTGCACTATGGCTACACCTTC
TRBJ1-1 | - | few | TRBV5-1 | CASSLEAANTEAFF | TGCGCCAGCAGCTTGGAGGCGGCGAACACTGAAGCTTTCTTT
TRBJ2-1 | - | - | TRBV27 | CASSLRALENEQFF | TGTGCCAGCAGTCTCCGAGCACTAGAGAATGAGCAGTTCTTC
TRBJ2-1 | - | - | TRBV3-1/TRBV3-2 | CASSQGAPPTSNEQFF | TGTGCCAGCAGCCAAGGGGCGCCTCCCACCTCCAATGAGCAGTTCTTC
TRBJ1-1 | - | - | TRBV6-5 | CASSSGHLNTEAFF | TGTGCCAGCAGTTCGGGACACTTGAACACTGAAGCTTTCTTT
TRBJ1-5 | TRBD1 | - | TRBV28 | CASSSGQGYNQPQHF | TGTGCCAGCAGTTCCGGACAGGGGTACAATCAGCCCCAGCATTTT
TRBJ2-7 | - | once | TRBV5-1 | CASSLVLGLYEQYF | TGCGCCAGCAGCTTGGTCCTCGGACTATACGAGCAGTACTTC
TRBJ1-2 | - | - | TRBV7-2 | CASSLNSRTALNYGYTF | TGTGCCAGCAGCTTAAATTCCAGGACAGCCCTTAACTATGGCTACACCTTC
TRBJ2-5 | - | - | TRBV11-2 | CASSLEWAIKTQYF | TGTGCCAGCAGCTTAGAATGGGCTATAAAGACCCAGTACTTC
TRBJ1-4 | - | - | TRBV7-9 | CASSGRTGGEKLFF | TGTGCCAGCAGCGGGCGGACGGGGGGCGAAAAACTGTTTTTT
TRBJ2-1 | TRBD2 | - | TRBV5-6 | CASSLVWRGAANEQFF | TGTGCCAGCAGCTTGGTGTGGCGGGGGGCGGCCAATGAGCAGTTCTTC
TRBJ1-6 | - | - | TRBV18 | CASSEISSYNSPLHF | TGTGCCAGCTCTGAGATTAGCTCCTATAATTCACCCCTCCACTTT
TRBJ2-7 | - | - | TRBV6-4 | CASSVETNYEQYF | TGTGCCAGCAGTGTGGAGACCAACTACGAGCAGTACTTC
TRBJ1-2 | - | - | TRBV6-1 | CASSDLGAYNYGYTF | TGTGCCAGCAGTGACCTTGGGGCTTATAACTATGGCTACACCTTC
TRBJ2-7 | - | - | TRBV5-1 | CASSHPDGILSSYEQYF | TGCGCCAGCAGCCACCCGGACGGGATTTTGAGCTCCTACGAGCAGTACTTC
TRBJ1-4 | - | - | TRBV7-9 | CASSANINEKLFF | TGTGCCAGCAGCGCGAATATTAATGAAAAACTGTTTTTT
TRBJ1-3 | - | few | TRBV2 | CASGEGVGSGNTIYF | TGTGCCAGTGGTGAAGGCGTCGGCTCTGGAAACACCATATATTTT
TRBJ1-1 | - | - | TRBV28 | CASREGGLVKNTEAFF | TGTGCCAGCAGGGAAGGCGGGCTTGTAAAGAACACTGAAGCTTTCTTT
TRBJ2-3 | - | - | TRBV7-3 | CASSLSRSGLDTQYF | TGTGCCAGCAGCTTAAGCAGGTCGGGATTAGATACGCAGTATTTT
TRBJ1-5 | TRBD1 | - | TRBV7-2 | CASSFRTGPYQPQHF | TGTGCCAGCAGCTTTAGGACAGGGCCCTATCAGCCCCAGCATTTT
TRBJ1-2 | - | few | TRBV28 | CASSPLGENYGYTF | TGTGCCAGCAGTCCCTTGGGAGAAAACTATGGCTACACCTTC
TRBJ1-5 | TRBD1 | - | TRBV6-6 | CASSPRGQGWSNQPQHF | TGTGCCAGCAGTCCCCGCGGACAGGGGTGGTCCAATCAGCCCCAGCATTTT
TRBJ2-7 | TRBD1 | - | TRBV5-1 | CASSWTGFYEQYF | TGCGCCAGCAGCTGGACAGGGTTTTACGAGCAGTACTTC
TRBJ1-1 | - | - | TRBV12-3/TRBV12-4 | CASSLFGGAEAFF | TGTGCCAGCAGTTTATTCGGGGGGGCTGAAGCTTTCTTT
TRBJ1-1 | - | - | TRBV19 | CASSISFGAQNTEAFF | TGTGCCAGTAGTATTTCGTTTGGGGCGCAGAACACTGAAGCTTTCTTT
TRBJ1-2 | TRBD1 | - | TRBV19 | CASSIADQPGQYYTF | TGTGCCAGTAGTATTGCAGATCAACCGGGACAGTACTACACCTTC
TRBJ1-3 | TRBD1 | few | TRBV4-1 | CASSQDRGRRVTIYF | TGCGCCAGCAGCCAAGACAGGGGGAGGAGAGTCACCATATATTTT
TRBJ1-2 | - | - | TRBV4-2 | CASSDSTFYGYTF | TGTGCCAGCAGCGACAGCACCTTCTATGGCTACACCTTC
TRBJ1-2 | TRBD1 | - | TRBV7-9 | CASSFWTGFAYGYTF | TGTGCCAGCAGCTTTTGGACAGGGTTTGCCTATGGCTACACCTTC
TRBJ1-5 | - | - | TRBV4-1 | CASSQRPREQGGQPQHF | TGCGCCAGCAGCCAAAGGCCAAGGGAACAGGGCGGTCAGCCCCAGCATTTT
TRBJ2-7 | - | - | TRBV6-5 | CASRPIGDYEQYF | TGTGCCAGCAGACCGATAGGAGACTACGAGCAGTACTTC
TRBJ2-7 | - | - | TRBV30 | CAWSPGNYEQYF | TGTGCCTGGAGTCCCGGGAACTACGAGCAGTACTTC
TRBJ1-6 | TRBD1 | - | TRBV7-9 | CASSPGRGNSPLHF | TGTGCCAGCAGCCCCGGCAGGGGGAATTCACCCCTCCACTTT
TRBJ2-1 | TRBD2 | - | TRBV29-1 | CSVAASGGTEQFF | TGCAGCGTTGCGGCTAGCGGGGGGACTGAGCAGTTCTTC
TRBJ1-5 | - | - | TRBV30 | CACSGKISNQPQHF | TGTGCCTGTTCAGGGAAAATTAGCAATCAGCCCCAGCATTTT
TRBJ2-2 | - | - | TRBV11-3 | CASSQAPGELFF | TGTGCCAGCAGCCAGGCCCCCGGGGAGCTGTTTTTT